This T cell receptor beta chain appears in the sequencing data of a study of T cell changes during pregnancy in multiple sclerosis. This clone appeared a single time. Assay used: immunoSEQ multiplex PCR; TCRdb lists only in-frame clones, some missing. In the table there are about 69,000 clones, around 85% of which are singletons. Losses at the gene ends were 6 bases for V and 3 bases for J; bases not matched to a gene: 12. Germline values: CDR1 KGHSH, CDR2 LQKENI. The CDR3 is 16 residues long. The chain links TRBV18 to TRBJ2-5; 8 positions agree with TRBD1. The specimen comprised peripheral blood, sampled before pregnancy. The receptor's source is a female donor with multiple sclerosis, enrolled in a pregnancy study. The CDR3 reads CASSPRDRPRKETQYF. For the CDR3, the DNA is TGTGCCAGCTCCCCAAGGGACAGGCCGCGAAAAGAGACCCAGTACTTC.